The entry below gives a single T cell receptor beta chain sequence along with its context. Trimming at V came to 6 bases and at J to 6 bases, leaving 8 bases not matched to a gene. CDR1 is LNHDA and CDR2 is SQIVND in the germline V gene (reference sequence). The CDR3 contains 14 residues. This entry is derived from a study of blood T cell repertoires in COVID-19. Study summary: The samples span acute and convalescent COVID-19 from the United States, Italy and Spain. PBMCs, B-cell-depleted T cells, or T cells provided the cDNA or gDNA that made up the material.

As handled by the study authors: Amplification with reference gene primers provided the estimates of nucleated cell counts. Here immunoSEQ multiplex PCR was the method, and the copy in TCRdb shows in-frame clones only, minus some. Clone size and the V and J calls come from that table; the DNA yielded D and trimming. Found here are about 440,000 clones, approximately 90% of them singletons; the top ten hold about 12%. Patients from Seattle were sampled longitudinally, starting during active infection. The specimen sequenced was peripheral blood. The clonotype comes from a woman between 50 and 59 years old with COVID-19, enrolled during active disease. The chain joins TRBV19 to TRBJ1-5, with TRBD1 identical over 7 bases. The CDR3 DNA reads TGTGCCAGTAGCCCCTCGACAGGGCCTCAGCCCCAGCATTTT. Protein sequence: CASSPSTGPQPQHF.